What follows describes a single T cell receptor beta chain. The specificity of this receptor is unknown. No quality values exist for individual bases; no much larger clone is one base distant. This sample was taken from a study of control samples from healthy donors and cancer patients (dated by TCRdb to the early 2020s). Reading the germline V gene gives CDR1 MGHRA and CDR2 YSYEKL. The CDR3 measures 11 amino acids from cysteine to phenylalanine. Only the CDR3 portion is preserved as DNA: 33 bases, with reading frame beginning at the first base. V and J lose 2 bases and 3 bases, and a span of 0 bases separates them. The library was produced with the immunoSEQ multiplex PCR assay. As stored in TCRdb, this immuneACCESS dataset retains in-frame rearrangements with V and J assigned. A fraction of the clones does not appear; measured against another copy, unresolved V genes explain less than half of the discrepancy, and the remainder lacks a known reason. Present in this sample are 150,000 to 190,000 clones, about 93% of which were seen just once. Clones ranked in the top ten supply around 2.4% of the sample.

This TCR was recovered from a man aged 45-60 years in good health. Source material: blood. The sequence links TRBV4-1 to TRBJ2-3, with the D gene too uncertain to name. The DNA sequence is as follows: TGCGCCAGCAGCCAAACAGATACGCAGTATTTT. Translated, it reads CASSQTDTQYF.